This T cell receptor (beta chain) derives from a study of blood T cell repertoires in COVID-19. Looking at the study overall: COVID-19 samples collected from the United States, Italy and Spain covered acute and convalescent phases. PBMCs, B-cell-depleted T cells, or T cells were the source of the cDNA or gDNA that made up the material.

This clone was seen more than once but under ten times. Per the original methods: Amplification from reference gene primers served as the basis for estimated nucleated cell counts. Only in-frame clones appear in the TCRdb table, and some are missing; sequencing was by immunoSEQ multiplex PCR. The V and J calls and clone size were taken over from that table, and D and trimming were inferred from the DNA. In the table there are around 260,000 clones, 83% of which are singletons. The material sequenced was peripheral blood. This sequence originates from a woman aged 45-65 years who had recovered from COVID-19.

The CDR3 sequence: CASSVLGGAQPQHF. The CDR3 coding sequence is TGTGCCAGCAGCGTATTAGGAGGGGCGCAGCCCCAGCATTTT. The chain recombines TRBV9 with TRBJ1-5, with D tentatively TRBD1 (5 bases). CDR1 and CDR2 from the germline V gene are SGDLS and YYNGEE. Trimming pared 1 base from V and 7 bases from J, leaving 12 bases between. This CDR3 is built from 14 residues.